This TCR beta chain was obtained from a study of T-cell memory formation after mild COVID-19. Whole-study context: Each donor largely had its own TCR clusters.

Only a few counts were recorded for this clonotype. With 4 bases clipped from V and 6 bases from J, the junction kept 12 bases outside the gene matches. This CDR3 spans 15 amino acids. Germline CDR1 reads MGHRA; CDR2 reads YSYEKL. MiXCR was run by TCRdb on the 5' RACE reads, yielding one entry per CDR3 protein. The sample holds fewer than 250,000 distinct CDR3 sequences, over 9.5% seen once. The chain combines TRBV4-1 with TRBJ2-7, with 7 bases lining up with TRBD1. This clonotype was sampled from a man aged 18 to 29 who had mild COVID-19 (a few samples of this study predate the infection). Cell type and time point are not known. Sequenced: PBMCs or a T cell subset sorted from them (not recorded which). As DNA, the CDR3 is TGCGCCAGCAGCCTTTGGACAGGATCCCTTGGCGAGCAGTACTTC. This sequence encodes CASSLWTGSLGEQYF.